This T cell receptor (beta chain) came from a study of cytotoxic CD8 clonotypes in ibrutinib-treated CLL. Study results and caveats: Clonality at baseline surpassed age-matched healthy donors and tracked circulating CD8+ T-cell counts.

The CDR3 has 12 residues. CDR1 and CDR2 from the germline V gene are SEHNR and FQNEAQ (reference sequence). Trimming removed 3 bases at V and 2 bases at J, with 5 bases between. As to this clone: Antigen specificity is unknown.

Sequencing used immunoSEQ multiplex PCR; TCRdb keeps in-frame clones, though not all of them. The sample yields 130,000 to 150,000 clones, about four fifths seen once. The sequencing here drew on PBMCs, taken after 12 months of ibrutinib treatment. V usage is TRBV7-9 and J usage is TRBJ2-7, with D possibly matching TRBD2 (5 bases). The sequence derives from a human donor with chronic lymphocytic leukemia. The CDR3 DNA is TGTGCCAGCAGCTTGACTACCTACGAGCAGTACTTC. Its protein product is CASSLTTYEQYF.